Listed here are 21 T cell receptor beta chains from one sample, sequenced in a study of T cells after yellow fever vaccination (dated by TCRdb to the late 2010s). Library preparation was by 5' RACE. Reads for this sample came from an Illumina HiSeq 2500. TCRdb trimmed public reads at Q25 via fastp, called clones via MiXCR and kept in-frame beta chains. Rows with one shared CDR3 protein collapse into an entry with the most common genes and DNA. The sample table lists 200,000 to 300,000 distinct CDR3 sequences, roughly 6.8% of them with a count of one. More than 1% of the sample lies in the top ten. The sample's treatment or condition, from its label and the paper: live attenuated yellow fever vaccine strain. Sequences were derived from CD4+ T cells sorted from PBMCs, sampled on the day of the yellow fever booster vaccination. Receptors were obtained from a man younger than 40 who received the YFV17D yellow fever vaccine.

This clonotype was found a few times. This CDR3 reads CASSVERVPHEQYF. Here the CDR3 DNA reads TGTGCCAGCAGCGTAGAGAGGGTCCCCCACGAGCAGTACTTC. The J gene is TRBJ2-7, the V gene TRBV9; maybe TRBD2 (5 bases). CDR3 length equals 14 residues. Between the trimmed V and J ends, which lost 0 bases and 5 bases, there was a span of 12 bases. Germline CDR1 is SGDLS and CDR2 is YYNGEE.

Ten or more counts support this clonotype. The V and J genes are TRBV19 and TRBJ1-2; D is undetermined. This CDR3 is built from 14 residues. The V end was cut by 6 bases, the J end by 8 bases, with 19 bases between. In germline, CDR1 is LNHDA, CDR2 SQIVND (reference sequence). The CDR3 is CASRAPAAAMGYTF. CDR3 in DNA: TGTGCCAGTAGGGCCCCGGCAGCCGCCATGGGCTACACCTTC.

Only a few counts were recorded for this clonotype. The chain combines TRBV20-1 with TRBJ2-2; a possible D gene is TRBD2 (5 bases). CDR3 length equals 13 residues. Trimming removed 6 bases from V and 3 bases from J, with 11 bases in between. Germline CDR1 reads DFQATT; CDR2 reads SNEGSKA (reference sequence). In nucleotides, the CDR3 is TGCAGTGCCCCACTAGGATACACCGGGGAGCTGTTTTTT. It is translated as CSAPLGYTGELFF.

This clonotype has more than one count but fewer than ten. The V and J genes are TRBV27 and TRBJ2-1; D is perhaps TRBD1 or TRBD2 (7 bases each). Germline CDR1 and CDR2: MNHEY and SMNVEV (reference sequence). The V end was cut by 3 bases, the J end by 7 bases, with 19 bases between. The CDR3 runs 16 residues. The CDR3 here is CASSFPSGGGLNEQFF. CDR3 in DNA: TGTGCCAGCAGTTTTCCGTCAGGGGGAGGGCTAAATGAGCAGTTCTTC.

The CDR3 region is CASSRTGSVYEQYF. In DNA form, the CDR3 reads TGTGCCAGTAGCCGCACCGGGAGCGTCTACGAGCAGTACTTC. The rearrangement joins TRBV19 to TRBJ2-7, with D possibly TRBD2 on 6 matching bases. Germline V gives CDR1 LNHDA, CDR2 SQIVND (reference sequence). Between the trimmed V and J ends, which lost 6 bases and 3 bases, there was a span of 15 bases. This CDR3 is 14 amino acids long.

There are a few counts of this clonotype. The rearrangement joins TRBV7-3 to TRBJ1-1; D is unresolved. Germline-derived CDR1 and CDR2 are SGHTA and FQGTGA. With 4 bases removed from V and 5 bases from J, the gap between germline ends came to 17 bases. This CDR3 is built from 15 residues. The CDR3 DNA reads TGTGCCAGCAGCTCGACACCAGCCCCCGGTACTGAAGCTTTCTTT. This translates into CASSSTPAPGTEAFF.

This clonotype appeared a few times. CDR3 residues: CASSISSGTLSYEQYF. CDR3 coding DNA: TGTGCCAGTAGTATAAGCAGCGGGACACTCTCCTACGAGCAGTACTTC. The chain is built from TRBV19 and TRBJ2-7; the D gene is possibly TRBD2 (7 bases). Germline CDR1 is LNHDA and CDR2 is SQIVND (reference sequence). This CDR3 comprises 16 residues. Trimming removed 2 bases from V and 0 bases from J, with 14 bases in between.

The table lists this clonotype with a few counts. V and J are TRBV29-1 and TRBJ1-1; 7 positions agree with TRBD1. Germline-derived CDR1 and CDR2 are SQVTM and ANQGSEA. The CDR3 is made up of 14 amino acids. V was pared by 3 bases and J by 0 bases, with 4 bases of the junction left unmatched. The CDR3 is CSVESGTVNTEAFF. Here the CDR3 DNA reads TGCAGCGTTGAGTCCGGGACAGTGAACACTGAAGCTTTCTTT.

Many counts were recorded for this clonotype. The rearrangement links TRBV29-1 to TRBJ2-1; D is undetermined. With 7 bases removed from V and 5 bases from J, the gap between germline ends came to 18 bases. The length of the CDR3 is 14 residues. CDR1 and CDR2 (germline): SQVTM, ANQGSEA. CDR3 nucleotide sequence: TGCAGCGCCTTCCAAAGTCACTTAAACAATGAGCAGTTCTTC. Encoded protein: CSAFQSHLNNEQFF.

This clonotype was found a few times. The rearrangement joins TRBV5-5 to TRBJ1-6; D remains ambiguous. Germline V gene data show CDR1 as SGHKS and CDR2 as YYEKEE (reference sequence). CDR3 length: 12 amino acids. V lost 3 bases to trimming and J lost 12 bases, with 10 bases between them. This chain's CDR3 is CASSSNEGPLHF. CDR3 sequence (DNA): TGTGCCAGCAGCTCGAACGAAGGACCCCTCCACTTT.

V and J are TRBV29-1 and TRBJ2-5; D is unresolved. Germline loops: CDR1 SQVTM, CDR2 ANQGSEA. V lost 4 bases, J lost 5 bases, and 14 bases lay in between. This CDR3 spans 13 amino acids. The CDR3 DNA reads TGCAGCGTTGTGGGGTCCGGCCGGGAGACCCAGTACTTC. Protein product: CSVVGSGRETQYF.

This clonotype showed up many times. The chain recombines TRBV20-1 with TRBJ2-7; TRBD2 aligns across 12 bases. With V trimmed by 5 bases and J by 3 bases, 8 bases remained unmatched. Per the germline V gene, CDR1 is DFQATT and CDR2 is SNEGSKA (reference sequence). The CDR3 contains 15 residues. The CDR3 nucleotides read TGCAGTGCTGGTACTAGCGGGAGGTCTCGCTACGAGCAGTACTTC. Translating it yields CSAGTSGRSRYEQYF.

V and J are TRBV7-9 and TRBJ2-5, with 10 positions matching TRBD2. Trimming took 2 bases from V and 4 from J; bases not matched to a gene: 4. CDR1 is SEHNR, CDR2 FQNEAQ, per germline (reference sequence). The CDR3 runs to 15 residues. CDR3 sequence (DNA): TGTGCCAGCAGCTTACCTAGCGGGAGCTCAGAGACCCAGTACTTC. Translating it yields CASSLPSGSSETQYF.

This clonotype came up many times. The V call is TRBV5-1, the J call TRBJ2-1; D gene ambiguous. The CDR3 is made up of 16 amino acids. CDR1 and CDR2 (germline): SGHRS, YFSETQ. V was cut by 0 bases and J by 12 bases, with 22 bases left in between. This CDR3 reads CASSLEGSNNGMGQFF. In nucleotides, the CDR3 is TGCGCCAGCAGCTTGGAGGGTTCGAATAATGGAATGGGGCAGTTCTTC. Full variable domain (outside the CDR3, taken from reference TRBV5-1 and TRBJ2-1): KAGVTQTPRYLIKTRGQQVTLSCSPISGHRSVSWYQQTPGQGLQFLFEYFSETQRNKGNFPGRFSGRQFSNSRSEMNVSTLELGDSALYLCASSLEGSNNGMGQFFGPGTRLTVL.

This clonotype has just a few counts. V and J are TRBV29-1 and TRBJ2-7, with 10 bases matching TRBD1. With 7 bases clipped from V and 2 bases from J, the junction kept 5 bases outside the gene matches. The CDR3 length is 13 residues. Looked up from germline, CDR1 is SQVTM and CDR2 is ANQGSEA. This chain's CDR3 is CSGATGGPYEQYF. Written as DNA, the CDR3 is TGCAGCGGGGCGACAGGGGGCCCCTACGAGCAGTACTTC.

This clonotype was detected ten times or more. J is TRBJ1-1 and V is TRBV7-9; no firm D call. The germline V and J ends were trimmed by 5 bases and 6 bases, with 13 bases remaining between them. This CDR3 contains 13 residues. Germline values: CDR1 SEHNR, CDR2 FQNEAQ (reference sequence). CDR3 protein: CASSRLPGAEAFF. CDR3 in DNA: TGTGCCAGCAGCCGATTGCCTGGGGCTGAAGCTTTCTTT.

The gene calls are TRBV12-3 or TRBV12-4 and TRBJ2-3; 8 nucleotides agree with TRBD2. This CDR3 is built from 18 residues. V lost 5 bases to trimming and J lost 3 bases; unmatched junction nucleotides: 16. CDR3 in DNA: TGTGCCAGCAGTAGGACTCCTCCGGGGGGGCCCAGGACAGATACGCAGTATTTT. As protein: CASSRTPPGGPRTDTQYF.

This clonotype appeared a few times. The chain links TRBV6-6 to TRBJ1-3, with a weak D call TRBD1 (6 bases). This CDR3 has 13 amino acids. In germline, CDR1 is MNHNY, CDR2 SVGAGI (reference sequence). Trimming removed 6 bases at V and 0 bases at J, with 6 bases between. The DNA for the CDR3 is TGTGCCAGCAGGGACAGCTCTGGAAACACCATATATTTT. Translating gives CASRDSSGNTIYF.

This clonotype showed up many times. The genes are TRBV7-2 and TRBJ2-1; TRBD2 aligns across 13 bases. The CDR3 consists of 15 residues. V shed 5 bases, J shed 8 bases, and the junction held 6 bases outside the gene matches. Germline values: CDR1 SGHTA, CDR2 FQGNSA. The CDR3: CASSVGTSGTDEQFF. CDR3 coding DNA: TGTGCCAGCAGCGTAGGGACTAGCGGGACGGATGAGCAGTTCTTC.

This clonotype was observed a handful of times. The chain carries TRBV5-1 and TRBJ2-7, with D possibly TRBD1 on 6 matching bases. V was clipped by 3 bases and J by 2 bases, with 9 bases between them. This CDR3 is 13 amino acids long. Germline V gene lookup returns CDR1 SGHRS and CDR2 YFSETQ. The CDR3 loop reads CASSSGDAYEQYF. Here the CDR3 DNA reads TGCGCCAGCAGCTCAGGGGACGCCTACGAGCAGTACTTC.

This rearrangement joins TRBV3-1 to TRBJ2-7; tentative D call: TRBD2 (6 bases). Germline V CDR1 and CDR2: LGHDT, YNNKEL (reference sequence). V was pared by 6 bases and J by 7 bases, with 13 bases between. This CDR3 region has 12 residues. DNA of the CDR3: TGTGCCAGCAGGGGCGGCGCGGGGGAGCAGTACTTC. Its translation: CASRGGAGEQYF.